This T cell receptor beta chain was profiled in a study of T cell therapy after organ transplantation. About this clone itself: No antigen is known for it.

Time point meaning: 4-8 weeks after completion of therapy. Germline V gene data show CDR1 as SGDLS and CDR2 as YYNGEE. Losses at the gene ends were 3 bases for V and 5 bases for J; bases not matched to a gene: 9. The CDR3 runs 16 residues. Using immunoSEQ multiplex PCR, the repertoire was profiled, and TCRdb retains in-frame clones only, with some absent. The repertoire holds about 4,800 clones, with approximately 74% as singletons. The sequence was obtained from a human patient who had received a solid organ transplant and had CMV disease. Some T cells may be the graft donor's. The sample was CD8+ T cells from blood, taken after autologous CMV-specific T cell therapy. The chain links TRBV9 to TRBJ1-3; 9 positions match TRBD1. CDR3 sequence reads: CASSDRDREKRNTIYF. CDR3 DNA: TGTGCCAGCAGCGACCGGGACAGGGAGAAAAGAAACACCATATATTTT.